The TCR beta chain under discussion was sequenced for a study of Ad26.COV2.S vaccination and SARS-CoV-2 variants (dated by TCRdb to 2020 to 2023). About the full investigation: Donors in the vaccine arm were drawn from COV1001, a phase I-IIa trial of Ad26.COV2.S in healthy adults that was multicentre, randomized, double-blind and placebo-controlled. TCRbeta repertoire sequencing served as the tool for gauging how specific and how broad the SARS-CoV-2-reactive T cell receptors were following Ad26.COV2.S vaccination. Ad26.COV2.S was administered intramuscularly at 5 x 10^10 or 1 x 10^11 viral particles, either as a single shot or as two shots given 56 days apart. A total of about 30 samples were included in the TCR-sequenced set, comprising around 20 Ad26.COV2.S vaccine recipients, 5 placebo recipients and 8 SARS-CoV-2 convalescent individuals. Throughout the experiments and outcome assessment, investigators stayed blinded to trial group allocation. Participants in the trial were split at random into five groups of five each, receiving low-dose or high-dose Ad26.COV2.S once or twice, or else placebo on both occasions. Summary of the overall study and its limitations: After vaccination, substantial breadth of spike-specific CD8+ and CD4+ T cell responses was reported. Comparable non-spike TCR breadth was observed between vaccine and placebo recipients, consistent with only spike being contained in the vaccine. The authors noted that the TCR breadth and depth analyses may have underestimated total T cell responses. Compared with placebo recipients, Ad26.COV2.S recipients showed higher spike-specific TCR breadth (P = 0.0014). The study lacked the statistical power to compare responses across vaccine doses or regimens.

Per the publication, the treatment or condition label means: about 20 received Ad26.COV2.S at low or high dose, single or two shots; roughly five received placebo; per-sample allocation not given. Repertoires of vaccine and placebo recipients were sequenced from samples collected on day 63 after the first injection. In Cohort 1b, more than 20 adults aged 18-55 years were enrolled at a single site in Boston, USA, between 29 July and 7 August 2020. Ad26.COV2.S consisted of a replication-incompetent adenovirus type 26 vector by which a prefusion-stabilized SARS-CoV-2 spike protein from the original Wuhan strain was expressed. Regarding this clone: Its cognate antigen has yet to be identified. Nothing much larger sits one base from this clone, and base qualities are not available.

The immunoSEQ Assay was used to sequence TCRbeta CDR3 regions. After extraction, genomic DNA underwent amplification by bias-controlled multiplex PCR, followed by high-throughput sequencing. As for how the authors treated the data: Collapsing and filtering of sequences were performed to quantify the absolute abundance of each unique TCRbeta CDR3 region. T cell fraction was estimated by normalizing TCRbeta template counts to usable DNA, with usable DNA measured through amplification of reference genes found in all nucleated cells. Repertoire TCRs were annotated as SARS-CoV-2-specific by exact matching of V gene, CDR3 amino acid sequence and J gene to a known reactive TCR set. MIRA supplied the reference SARS-CoV-2 TCR set, which was filtered for enrichment in COVID-19-positive ImmuneCODE repertoires so that public or cross-reactive TCRs were removed. Using the MIRA antigens, annotated TCRs were further analysed by specific ORF or by position within an ORF. Breadth was defined as the number of annotated unique rearrangements divided by the total number of unique productive rearrangements, and depth was defined as the summed frequency of the annotated unique rearrangements. Two-sided Wilcoxon rank-sum tests were used to compare TCR breadth between groups. TCRdb re-hosts the immuneACCESS table, in-frame sequences only. Its copies lack some clones; in the studies checked, an unresolved V gene accounts for under half of them, and the cause for the rest is not known. For V, J and clone size, that table is used; D and trimming come from the DNA. This sample is represented by more than 350,000 clones; approximately 90% of them were singletons. Of the sample, over 9% falls within the top ten clones.

V loses 5 bases at its end and J loses 7 bases; junction bases beyond the gene matches: 6. Inclusive of the bounding cysteine and phenylalanine, the CDR3 is 14 residues long. Here the CDR3 DNA is all that survives: 42 bases in frame from base 1. The CDR1 and CDR2 encoded by the germline V gene are SGHVS and FNYEAQ. The chain joins TRBV7-6 to TRBJ2-1, and 9 junction bases match TRBD2. The receptor comes from a person aged 18-60 years who received the Ad26.COV2.S COVID-19 vaccine or a placebo. Material: peripheral blood, obtained in a trial of Ad26.COV2.S vaccine versus placebo. In nucleotide form, the sequence is TGTGCCAGCAGCATACTAGCGGGTGAAAATGAGCAGTTCTTC. The resulting protein is CASSILAGENEQFF.